A selection of T cell receptor beta chains follows, all from one sample in a study of T cell clones after liver transplantation. Produced via immunoSEQ multiplex PCR; TCRdb's table is partial and in-frame only. The top ten hold under 30% of the sample, which has 15,000 or so clones, approximately 86% seen once. The source was CD8+ T cells from blood, collected around 50 months after liver transplant. Receptor source: a human patient who received a liver transplant. Part of the T cell pool may stem from the graft donor. CDR3s include the opening cysteine and the closing phenylalanine or tryptophan. The D gene is left open where the match is weak. Clone size, where shown, is once, few, many, or a class for clones that have expanded.

j_call | d_call | v_call | clone_size | cdr3_nt | cdr3_aa
TRBJ2-7 | . | TRBV6-5 | . | TGTGCCAGCAGTTACTCGAGTCCTCGGTGGGAGGACGAGCAGTACTTC | CASSYSSPRWEDEQYF
TRBJ1-3 | . | TRBV4-3 | . | TGCGCCAGCAGCCAATCCACAGGGATATCTGGAAACACCATATATTTT | CASSQSTGISGNTIYF
TRBJ1-5 | . | TRBV28 | . | TGTGCCAGCAGTTTTTATCCTCAGAGCAATCAGCCCCAGCATTTT | CASSFYPQSNQPQHF
TRBJ2-1 | TRBD2 | TRBV29-1 | once | TGCAGCGTTGATTCCCTTCTAGCGGGAGGGCCTTCGAATGAGCAGTTCTTC | CSVDSLLAGGPSNEQFF
TRBJ2-5 | . | TRBV7-9 | . | TGTGCCAGCAGCCCCCGGACAGCGGGAGAGACCCAGTACTTC | CASSPRTAGETQYF
TRBJ1-5 | . | TRBV6-4 | . | TGTGCCAGCAGCCAGGGTAGCAATCAGCCCCAGCATTTT | CASSQGSNQPQHF
TRBJ2-7 | . | TRBV6-5 | . | TGTGCCAGCAGTTACTCCTCCGCCTACGAGCAGTACTTC | CASSYSSAYEQYF
TRBJ2-1 | . | TRBV2 | . | TGTGCCAGCAGGTCGGACAGCTCCTACAATGAGCAGTTCTTC | CASRSDSSYNEQFF
TRBJ2-3 | TRBD2 | TRBV5-1 | . | TGCGCCAGCAGCCTGCGTGAGCTAGCGGGCCCGTTAGGGACAGATACGCAGTATTTT | CASSLRELAGPLGTDTQYF
TRBJ2-5 | . | TRBV5-1 | . | TGCGCCAGCAAGAGGGGGGGGCGGCAAGAGACCCAGTACTTC | CASKRGGRQETQYF
TRBJ2-2 | . | TRBV27 | . | TGTGCCAGCAGTTCCCCCCACACCGGGGAGCTGTTTTTT | CASSSPHTGELFF
TRBJ2-1 | . | TRBV27 | . | TGTGCCAGCAGTTTCACCCGCACGAATGAGCAGTTCTTC | CASSFTRTNEQFF
TRBJ1-1 | . | TRBV2 | . | TGTGCCAGCAGTGAGTGGTTGAACACTGAAGCTTTCTTT | CASSEWLNTEAFF
TRBJ2-1 | . | TRBV19 | . | TGTGCCAGTAGTCTGGCAGGAGATCTATACAATGAGCAGTTCTTC | CASSLAGDLYNEQFF
TRBJ2-1 | TRBD1 | TRBV5-4 | few | TGTGCCAGCAGCCCGGACAGGAGCAATGAGCAGTTCTTC | CASSPDRSNEQFF
TRBJ1-4 | TRBD1 | TRBV4-1 | . | TGCGCCAGTGGACAGGGTGGTGGGGAAAAACTGTTTTTT | CASGQGGGEKLFF
TRBJ2-7 | TRBD2 | TRBV5-1 | . | TGCGCCAGCAGCACGGGACTAGCGGGGGAAGTTAACGAGCAGTACTTC | CASSTGLAGEVNEQYF
TRBJ1-3 | . | TRBV2 | . | TGTGCCAGCAGAGGGGATCGAAACACCATATATTTT | CASRGDRNTIYF
TRBJ2-7 | . | TRBV4-1 | once | TGCGCCAGCAGCCAAGTGGACAGTGAGGGACTCGAGCAGTACTTC | CASSQVDSEGLEQYF
TRBJ2-1 | TRBD2 | TRBV27 | few | TGTGCCAGCAGTACTAGCGGGGGGGCTCGCGAGCAGTTCTTC | CASSTSGGAREQFF
TRBJ2-7 | TRBD1 | TRBV6-5 | once | TGTGCCAGCAGTCACGTGACAGGGATCTACGAGCAGTACTTC | CASSHVTGIYEQYF
TRBJ2-1 | TRBD2 | TRBV7-8 | . | TGTGCCAGCAGCTTAGTCGGCGGGGGGCTAATAAATGAGCAGTTCTTC | CASSLVGGGLINEQFF
TRBJ2-1 | . | TRBV6-4 | . | TGTGCCAGCAGTGACTCCATCAGGCAGGTAACCTCCTACAATGAGCAGTTCTTC | CASSDSIRQVTSYNEQFF
TRBJ1-3 | TRBD1 | TRBV29-1 | . | TGCAGCGTTGAAGATTCAGGGACAGCTTCCCTCTCTGGAAACACCATATATTTT | CSVEDSGTASLSGNTIYF
TRBJ2-3 | . | TRBV27 | . | TGTGCCATCGGAGAGGCTAGCACAGATACGCAGTATTTT | CAIGEASTDTQYF
TRBJ1-1 | . | TRBV10-3 | . | TGTGCCATCAGCGCCAATATGAACACTGAAGCTTTCTTT | CAISANMNTEAFF
TRBJ1-2 | . | TRBV4-1 | . | TGCGCCAGCAGCCAAGCCCCCGGACAGCAGGCTAACTATGGCTACACCTTC | CASSQAPGQQANYGYTF
TRBJ1-5 | . | TRBV7-9 | . | TGTGCCAGCAGCTTTAACAACAGGGATAGCAATCAGCCCCAGCATTTT | CASSFNNRDSNQPQHF
TRBJ1-6 | TRBD1 | TRBV4-3 | . | TGCGCCAGCAGCCAAGGGACAGGGGGTAATTCACCCCTCCACTTT | CASSQGTGGNSPLHF
TRBJ2-3 | . | TRBV29-1 | . | TGCAGCGTTGAGACAGAAAGCACAGATACGCAGTATTTT | CSVETESTDTQYF
TRBJ2-1 | . | TRBV4-2 | . | TGTGCCAGCAGCCAAGAGGGGGCAGGGTCTATGGGGAATGAGCAGTTCTTC | CASSQEGAGSMGNEQFF
TRBJ2-3 | TRBD2 | TRBV28 | few | TGTGCCAGCAGTTCGGGACTAGCGGGGACAGATACGCAGTATTTT | CASSSGLAGTDTQYF
TRBJ2-1 | TRBD1 | TRBV7-9 | . | TGTGCCAGCAGCCCCGGACAGGGGGCATCGAATGAGCAGTTCTTC | CASSPGQGASNEQFF
TRBJ2-3 | . | TRBV9 | . | TGTGCCAGCAGCGCCCCCATTACAGATACGCAGTATTTT | CASSAPITDTQYF
TRBJ2-3 | TRBD1 | TRBV4-3 | . | TGCGCCAGCAGCCAAGAGGGACAGGGTAGCACAGATACGCAGTATTTT | CASSQEGQGSTDTQYF
TRBJ2-7 | . | TRBV19 | once | TGTGCCAGTACGACTGGGGGGCCCAACGAGCAGTACTTC | CASTTGGPNEQYF
TRBJ2-5 | TRBD1 | TRBV7-3 | few | TGTGCCAGCAGCCCCGTACCGGGACAGGGGAAGGGGGAGACCCAGTACTTC | CASSPVPGQGKGETQYF
TRBJ1-4 | . | TRBV5-3 | . | TGTGCCAGAAGTCCGCCTCGGGGGTACCCGAATGAAAAACTGTTTTTT | CARSPPRGYPNEKLFF
TRBJ2-1 | . | TRBV27 | medium-sized | TGTGCCAGCAGTGCCCCTCCGGGCAGGGTCGACAATGAGCAGTTCTTC | CASSAPPGRVDNEQFF
TRBJ1-2 | . | TRBV7-9 | once | TGTGCCAGCAGCTTTAATATGGCCAACTATGGCTACACCTTC | CASSFNMANYGYTF